This T cell receptor beta chain was found in a study of blood T cell repertoires in COVID-19. Background on the study: There were acute and convalescent COVID-19 samples, and they came from the United States, Italy and Spain. Sample material is recorded as cDNA or gDNA derived from T cells, B-cell-depleted T cells, or PBMCs.

This clone was observed a few times. Study processing details: Scientists estimated how many nucleated cells there were by amplifying reference gene primers. Profiled with immunoSEQ multiplex PCR; TCRdb holds only in-frame clones, not every one. V and J calls and clone size are those listed in that table; D and trimming were worked out from the DNA. Of roughly 95,000 clones in the sample, approximately 78% were seen once. Between the trimmed V and J ends, which lost 6 bases and 4 bases, there was a span of 12 bases. The CDR3 loop spans 13 amino acids. This sequence joins TRBV12-3 or TRBV12-4 and TRBJ2-5; D call uncertain. This clonotype originated in a man aged 45 to 65 with active or convalescent COVID-19. The sequenced sample was peripheral blood. The DNA of the CDR3 is TGTGCCAGCAGCCCCTCTCTCCGAGAGACCCAGTACTTC. Amino acids: CASSPSLRETQYF.